This T cell receptor beta chain was profiled in a study of T cell responses to AZD1222 COVID-19 vaccine. Notes on the study in general: It was only a handful of AZD1222 recipients who were seropositive at baseline. Along spike, vaccine-associated CD4 TCRs were found throughout, with dominance at 160-218 and 743-854. Repertoires in all cases were sampled only once the peak T cell response had passed. Clonal diversity was possibly underestimated, and the donors were mostly white British, with more females.

The CDR3 is made up of 10 amino acids. The V gene lost 2 bases and the J gene lost 9 bases, with 4 bases spanning the gap. CDR1 and CDR2 (germline): SGHTS, YDEGEE. Worth noting for this clone: Its antigen is currently unknown.

Clones were read by immunoSEQ multiplex PCR, and TCRdb kept only the in-frame ones, dropping some. The profile shows 120,000 to 150,000 clones, approximately 90% of them singletons. This receptor was obtained from an adult in good health. This chain uses TRBV5-8 with TRBJ2-3; no reliable D call. Material: peripheral blood, obtained on day 0 of AZD1222 vaccination. In nucleotides, the CDR3 is TGTGCCAGCAGCTTCAACACGCAGTATTTT. Encoded protein: CASSFNTQYF.